The entry below gives a single T cell receptor beta chain sequence along with its context. It has no known antigen specificity. Base qualities were left out, and no much larger clone turns up one base away. V and J are truncated by 1 base and 9 bases respectively, leaving an intervening sequence of 25 bases. CDR1 GTSNPN and CDR2 SVGIG were looked up in the germline V gene (reference sequence). The CDR3 sequence holds 18 residues, the cysteine and phenylalanine included. The entry retains the CDR3 DNA only, 54 bases that are in frame from base 1. The source of the sample is a study of T cell responses to AZD1222 COVID-19 vaccine (TCRdb year 2021). About the full investigation: TCR sequencing was performed for approximately 240 trial participants, of whom roughly 200 were given two doses of AZD1222 and roughly 25 were given two doses of MenACWY control vaccine. Trial participants were enrolled by age into 18-55, 56-69 and 70-plus year subgroups, with 148, 28 and 57 TCR-sequenced participants respectively.

The CDR3 regions of human TCRbeta chains were analyzed by immunosequencing. Turning to the authors' computational methods: Repertoire TCRs were matched against a reference library of SARS-CoV-2-specific TCRs generated with the MIRA antigen-specificity platform. Breadth was defined as the fraction of unique TCRs that were SARS-CoV-2-associated, and depth was defined as the fraction of total T cells that were SARS-CoV-2-associated. Each spike-specific TCR was assigned to its reactive spike region and to a CD4 or CD8 class using the MIRA data. Log10-transformed breadth and depth values were compared by one-way ANOVA with Sidak's multiple comparisons tests. TCRdb took this table from immuneACCESS and kept in-frame rearrangements with V and J called. Such tables lack part of the clones; where checked against another copy, unresolved V genes explain under half of the gap, and the rest is unexplained. V, J and clone size reflect that table, while D and trimming were determined from the DNA. The sample data list about 160,000 clones, and under 95% of these were observed just once. The ten largest clones take up 4.4% of the sample.

This specimen's time point label, interpreted: baseline before first vaccination. The treatment or condition label, as the study defines it: meningococcal conjugate vaccine given as trial control. The vaccinee samples were drawn from two UK trials, COV001 and COV002, one of which was a single-blind randomized controlled phase 2/3 trial testing AZD1222 (ChAdOx1 nCoV-19) in healthy adults. Trial participant PBMC samples were collected at day 0 and day 28 after the second dose for TCRbeta chain sequencing. Broader findings and caveats from the paper: Spike-specific TCR breadth and depth rose significantly after two AZD1222 doses compared with day 0 and with MenACWY recipients. Participants were mostly white British and included more females than males, and it was suggested by the authors that clonal diversity may have been underestimated. No day 14 peak-response samples were available, so repertoires were characterized only after the peak T cell response. Conclusions about previously exposed vaccinees are limited because only six or seven AZD1222 recipients were SARS-CoV-2 seropositive at baseline. Nearly half of unique spike-specific TCRs reportedly recognized epitopes outside regions mutated in the B.1.351 and B.1.1.7 variants. In the small 56-69-year group, the increase in depth fell short of significance, most likely because of low power. CD4 TCRs associated with the vaccine covered the entire spike protein, and the dominant responses were in regions 160-218 and 743-854.

The sequence was collected from an adult in good health. Sequences were derived from peripheral blood, sampled on day 0 of MenACWY control vaccination. The sequence joins TRBV30 to TRBJ1-6, with an unclear D gene assignment. CDR3 region: CAWSDARGGPRVGSPLHF. The DNA sequence is as follows: TGTGCCTGGAGTGACGCTCGGGGAGGCCCGAGAGTTGGTTCACCCCTCCACTTT.